These T cell receptor beta chains were read from a single sample in a study of T-cell reconstitution after alpha-beta-depleted transplantation in children. TCRdb redid the calling of the PCR reads with MiXCR, one entry per CDR3 protein. The sample shows around 960,000 distinct CDR3 sequences, roughly 29% of them seen only once. Here the sequenced sample was PBMCs, mostly from graft donor cells, taken 360 days after TCRalphabeta/CD19-depleted stem cell transplant. These receptors all stem from a boy in the first two years of life who had a stem cell transplant for SCID, so the T cells may come from the graft donor. CDR3s include the opening cysteine and the closing phenylalanine or tryptophan. A D gene is named only where the DNA matches it firmly. Not every row has a clone size; where given, it reads once, few, many or a size class.

V,J,D,size,DNA,CDR3
TRBV9,TRBJ1-1,-,-,TGTGCCAGCAGCGTGACGGGGTTGAACACTGAAGCTTTCTTT,CASSVTGLNTEAFF
TRBV5-1,TRBJ2-7,-,few,TGCGCCAGTAGATCCGGGACTGCAACCTACGAGCAGTACTTC,CASRSGTATYEQYF
TRBV6-1,TRBJ2-2,TRBD1,few,TGTGCCAGCAGCGCACAGGGGTTGGCTAACACCGGGGAGCTGTTTTTT,CASSAQGLANTGELFF
TRBV12-3/TRBV12-4,TRBJ1-1,TRBD1,few,TGTGCCAGCAGTCGAACAGGGGGTGCCACCGAAGCTTTCTTT,CASSRTGGATEAFF
TRBV12-3/TRBV12-4,TRBJ2-2,TRBD1,few,TGTGCCAGCAGTCCACAGGGGGCCCTTATCACCGGGGAGCTGTTTTTT,CASSPQGALITGELFF
TRBV20-1,TRBJ2-1,TRBD2,-,TGCAGTGCTACTCGACTAGCGGGGGGGACGGATGAGCAGTTCTTC,CSATRLAGGTDEQFF
TRBV7-9,TRBJ2-7,-,-,TGTGCCAGCAGCTTTTGGACCCGCAACGAGCAGTACTTC,CASSFWTRNEQYF
TRBV20-1,TRBJ2-3,-,few,TGCAGTGCTAGAGGGTCCCGGACTAGGGGGGATACGCAGTATTTT,CSARGSRTRGDTQYF
TRBV20-1,TRBJ2-3,TRBD2,few,TGCAGTGCTATAGCGGGGGGAACAGATACGCAGTATTTT,CSAIAGGTDTQYF
TRBV7-2,TRBJ2-1,TRBD2,few,TGTGCCAGCAGCTTAGCCGGGACTAACTACAATGAGCAGTTCTTC,CASSLAGTNYNEQFF
TRBV15,TRBJ2-1,TRBD2,-,TGTGCCACCAGCAGAGCAGCTAGCGGGGGGGATGAGCAGTTCTTC,CATSRAASGGDEQFF
TRBV27,TRBJ2-2,-,-,TGTGCCAGAAAACAGGGCACCGGGGAGCTGTTTTTT,CARKQGTGELFF
TRBV10-3,TRBJ2-1,TRBD1,-,TGTGCCATCAGTGACCTCGGGACAGCGAGCTCCTACAATGAGCAGTTCTTC,CAISDLGTASSYNEQFF
TRBV7-2,TRBJ2-3,-,-,TGTGCCAGCAGCTTAGAGATTAGCGGACTCACAGATACGCAGTATTTT,CASSLEISGLTDTQYF
TRBV12-3/TRBV12-4,TRBJ2-3,TRBD2,-,TGTGCCAGCAGCCGGACTAGGAAGGCAGATACGCAGTATTTT,CASSRTRKADTQYF
TRBV5-1,TRBJ2-7,TRBD1,many,TGCGCCAGCAGCCTGGTTAGCCGGGACAGGAAAGTCCCCGAGCAGTACTTC,CASSLVSRDRKVPEQYF
TRBV6-2/TRBV6-3,TRBJ2-7,TRBD1,-,TGTGCCAGCAGTTACCCCTTTGACAGGGAAATCTACGAGCAGTACTTC,CASSYPFDREIYEQYF
TRBV3-1,TRBJ1-1,TRBD1,-,TGTGCCACCGGTCACAGGGGCCAATCGAACACTGAAGCTTTCTTT,CATGHRGQSNTEAFF
TRBV5-1,TRBJ2-1,-,few,TGCGCCAGCAGCCCGGGGGGCTCCTCTCGCTACAATGAGCAGTTCTTC,CASSPGGSSRYNEQFF
TRBV7-9,TRBJ2-2,-,few,TGTGCCAGCAGTTCTACAGGGCCGAACACCGGGGAGCTGTTTTTT,CASSSTGPNTGELFF